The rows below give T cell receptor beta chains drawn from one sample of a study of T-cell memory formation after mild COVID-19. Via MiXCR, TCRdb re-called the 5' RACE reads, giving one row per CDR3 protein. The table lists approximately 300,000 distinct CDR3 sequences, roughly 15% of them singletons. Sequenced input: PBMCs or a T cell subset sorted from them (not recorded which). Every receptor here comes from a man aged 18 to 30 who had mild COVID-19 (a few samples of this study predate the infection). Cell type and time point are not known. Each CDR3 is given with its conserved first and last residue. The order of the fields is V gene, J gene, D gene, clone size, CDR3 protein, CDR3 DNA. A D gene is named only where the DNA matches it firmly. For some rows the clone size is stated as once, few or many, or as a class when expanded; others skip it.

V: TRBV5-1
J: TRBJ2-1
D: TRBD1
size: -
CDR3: CASSLGPQTGVYNEQFF
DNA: TGCGCCAGCAGTTTGGGTCCCCAGACAGGGGTTTACAATGAGCAGTTCTTC

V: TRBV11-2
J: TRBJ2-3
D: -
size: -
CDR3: CASSLWTADTQYF
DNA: TGTGCCAGCAGCTTGTGGACTGCTGATACGCAGTATTTT

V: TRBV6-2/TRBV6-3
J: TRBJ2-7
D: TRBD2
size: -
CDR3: CASTFHLAGGPSYEQYF
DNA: TGTGCCAGCACCTTCCACCTAGCGGGGGGGCCATCCTACGAGCAGTACTTC

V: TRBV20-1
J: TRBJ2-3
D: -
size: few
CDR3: CSATLGQGPDTQYF
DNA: TGCAGTGCTACCCTCGGGCAGGGACCAGATACGCAGTATTTT

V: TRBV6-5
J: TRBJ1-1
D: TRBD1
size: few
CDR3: CASVSLTGGRAEAFF
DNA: TGTGCCAGCGTCTCTCTGACAGGGGGCAGGGCTGAAGCTTTCTTT

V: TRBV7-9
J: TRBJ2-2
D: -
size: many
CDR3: CASSFGGSGTPGELFF
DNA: TGTGCCAGCAGCTTTGGGGGTTCCGGGACTCCCGGGGAGCTGTTTTTT

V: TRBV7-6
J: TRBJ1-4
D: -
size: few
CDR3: CASSSSEKLFF
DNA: TGTGCCAGCAGCTCTAGTGAAAAACTGTTTTTT

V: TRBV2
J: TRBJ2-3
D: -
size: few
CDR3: CASSEGVYPRDTQYF
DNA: TGTGCCAGCAGTGAGGGGGTGTACCCACGAGATACGCAGTATTTT

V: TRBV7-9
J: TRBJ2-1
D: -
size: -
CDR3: CASSPDRNYEQFF
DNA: TGTGCCAGCAGCCCGGACCGGAACTATGAGCAGTTCTTC

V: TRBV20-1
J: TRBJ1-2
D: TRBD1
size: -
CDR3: CSASRQGGGYTF
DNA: TGCAGTGCTAGCCGACAGGGGGGTGGCTACACCTTC

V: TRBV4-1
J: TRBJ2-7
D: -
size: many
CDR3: CASSQDRTTYEQYF
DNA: TGCGCCAGCAGCCAAGATCGGACTACATACGAGCAGTACTTC

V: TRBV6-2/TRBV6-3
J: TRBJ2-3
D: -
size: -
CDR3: CASSYLRGRITDTQYF
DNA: TGTGCCAGCAGTTACTTAAGGGGCAGGATCACAGATACGCAGTATTTT

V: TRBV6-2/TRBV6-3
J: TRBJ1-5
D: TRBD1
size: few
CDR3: CASSYGDRNNQPQHF
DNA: TGTGCCAGCAGTTACGGGGACAGGAACAATCAGCCCCAGCATTTT

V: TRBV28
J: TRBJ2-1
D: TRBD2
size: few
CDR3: CASISGGFSYNEQFF
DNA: TGTGCCAGCATTAGCGGGGGGTTCTCCTACAATGAGCAGTTCTTC

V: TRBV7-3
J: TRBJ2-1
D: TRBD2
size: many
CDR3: CASSPSGGSDNEQFF
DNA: TGTGCCAGCAGCCCTAGCGGGGGATCGGACAATGAGCAGTTCTTC

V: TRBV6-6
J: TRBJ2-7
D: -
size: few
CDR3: CASRAATDEQYF
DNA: TGTGCCAGCAGGGCGGCCACGGACGAGCAGTACTTC

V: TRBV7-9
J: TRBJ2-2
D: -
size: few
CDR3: CASSLALEPGSCFF
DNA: -

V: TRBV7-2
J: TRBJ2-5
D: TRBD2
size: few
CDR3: CASSSGGTETQYF
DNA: TGTGCCAGCAGCTCCGGGGGGACGGAGACCCAGTACTTC

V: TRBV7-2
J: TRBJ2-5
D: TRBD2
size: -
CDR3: CASSLTAGVQETQYF
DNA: TGTGCCAGCAGCTTAACCGCGGGGGTCCAAGAGACCCAGTACTTC

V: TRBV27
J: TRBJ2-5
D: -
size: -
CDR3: CASSLLGSGETQYF
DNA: TGTGCCAGCAGTTTACTAGGAAGCGGGGAGACCCAGTACTTC

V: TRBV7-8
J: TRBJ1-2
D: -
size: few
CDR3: CASRGRSRSADGYTF
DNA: TGTGCCAGCAGGGGACGCTCCCGGTCAGCCGATGGCTACACCTTC

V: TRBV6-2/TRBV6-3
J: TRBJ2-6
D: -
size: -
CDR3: CASSPHRGNYPGANVLTF
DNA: TGTGCCAGCAGCCCTCATCGGGGGAATTACCCTGGGGCCAACGTCCTGACTTTC

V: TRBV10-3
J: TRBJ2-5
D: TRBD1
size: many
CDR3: CATNQGAEETQYF
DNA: TGTGCCACCAACCAGGGGGCTGAAGAGACCCAGTACTTC

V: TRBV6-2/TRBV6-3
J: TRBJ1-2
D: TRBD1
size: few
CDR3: CASRDGTGGPGLYRYTF
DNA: TGTGCCAGCAGAGATGGGACAGGAGGGCCTGGGCTTTATCGCTACACCTTC

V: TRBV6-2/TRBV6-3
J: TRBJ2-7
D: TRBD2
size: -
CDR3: CASSYGGGVWDYEQYF
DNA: TGTGCCAGCAGTTACGGGGGGGGAGTCTGGGACTACGAGCAGTACTTC

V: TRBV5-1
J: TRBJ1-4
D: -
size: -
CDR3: CASSLARGEKLFF
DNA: TGCGCCAGCAGCTTAGCACGGGGTGAAAAACTGTTTTTT

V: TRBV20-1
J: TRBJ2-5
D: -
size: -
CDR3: CSAEGAGHQETQYF
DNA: TGCAGTGCGGAAGGGGCCGGACACCAAGAGACCCAGTACTTC

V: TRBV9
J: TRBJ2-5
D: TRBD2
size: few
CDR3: CASSPSGGSPRTQYF
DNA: TGTGCCAGCAGCCCGAGCGGGGGGTCGCCCCGAACCCAGTACTTC

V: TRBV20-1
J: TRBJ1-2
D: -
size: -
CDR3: CSARDDGGSYGYTF
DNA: TGCAGTGCTAGAGATGACGGGGGCAGCTATGGCTACACCTTC

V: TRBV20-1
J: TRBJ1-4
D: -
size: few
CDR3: CSARDGRTSEKLFF
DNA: TGCAGTGCCAGGGACGGGCGTACGAGTGAAAAACTGTTTTTT

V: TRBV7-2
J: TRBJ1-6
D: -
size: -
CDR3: CASSLLGYNSPLHF
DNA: TGTGCCAGCAGCTTGCTAGGGTATAATTCACCCCTCCACTTT

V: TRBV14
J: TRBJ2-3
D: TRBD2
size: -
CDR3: CASSRGLAADTQYF
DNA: TGTGCCAGCAGCCGCGGACTAGCAGCAGATACGCAGTATTTT

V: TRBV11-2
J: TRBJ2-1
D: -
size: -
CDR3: CASSRDGSYNEQFF
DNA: TGTGCCAGCAGTCGGGACGGCTCCTACAATGAGCAGTTCTTC

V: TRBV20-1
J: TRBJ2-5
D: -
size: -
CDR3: CSASNSQETQYF
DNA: TGCAGTGCTAGTAACAGTCAAGAGACCCAGTACTTC

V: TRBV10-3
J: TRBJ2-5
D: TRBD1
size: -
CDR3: CAIRRDRGETQYF
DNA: TGTGCCATCAGAAGGGACAGGGGAGAGACCCAGTACTTC

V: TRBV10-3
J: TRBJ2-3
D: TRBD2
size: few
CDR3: CAISDGTSGVTDTQYF
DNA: TGTGCCATCAGTGATGGGACTAGCGGGGTTACAGATACGCAGTATTTT

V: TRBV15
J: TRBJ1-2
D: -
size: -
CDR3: CATSRDMDPRTNYGYTF
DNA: TGTGCCACCAGCAGAGATATGGACCCGAGGACTAACTATGGCTACACCTTC